This T cell receptor (beta chain) was recorded in a study of siplizumab effects on memory and regulatory T cells. The cells of the mixed lymphocyte reaction underwent a roughly 6-day coculture at 37°C. Generated by immunoSEQ multiplex PCR, the TCRdb table keeps only in-frame clones and is missing some. Of about 20,000 clones detected, 46% appear once; the ten largest clones hold around 5%. About this clone itself: The antigen remains undetermined.

Germline assignment: CDR1 MNHNY and CDR2 SVGAGI (reference sequence). Trimming stripped 4 bases from V and 5 bases from J, with 16 bases between. The CDR3 sequence is 15 residues long. The gene calls are TRBV6-6 and TRBJ2-3, with D tentatively TRBD1 or TRBD2 (6 bases each). The TCR sequence derives from a human donor in good health; the cells came from an allogeneic mixed lymphocyte reaction. The sequenced sample consisted of CFSE-low (dividing) CD4+ T cells sorted from an allogeneic mixed lymphocyte reaction. The CDR3 region is CASSSTGAQGDTQYF. The CDR3 nucleotides are TGTGCCAGCAGTTCGACGGGGGCTCAGGGAGATACGCAGTATTTT.